This is a list of T cell receptor beta chains from one sample in a study of cytomegalovirus exposure and HLA in healthy donors. Measured with immunoSEQ multiplex PCR; TCRdb has only the in-frame clones, and not every one. The profile shows about 190,000 clones, 65% to 75% of them singletons. Sequencing was done on a sample of PBMCs. These receptors all come from a man aged 25 to 40 in good health and CMV-seropositive. Each CDR3 is given with its conserved first and last residue. The D gene is left open where the match is weak. Some rows have no size entry. The others give once, few or many, or a class for an expanded clone.

clone_size: .; v_call: TRBV11-2; d_call: TRBD2; j_call: TRBJ2-3; cdr3_nt: TGTGCCAGCAGCTTAGGGACTAGAGATACGCAGTATTTT; cdr3_aa: CASSLGTRDTQYF
clone_size: .; v_call: TRBV28; d_call: .; j_call: TRBJ1-2; cdr3_nt: TGTGCCAGCAGTTTAGGGGCCTCCTATGGCTACACCTTC; cdr3_aa: CASSLGASYGYTF
clone_size: .; v_call: TRBV28; d_call: .; j_call: TRBJ2-7; cdr3_nt: TGTGCCAGCAGCGCCCGGACTGTTCAGTACTTC; cdr3_aa: CASSARTVQYF
clone_size: few; v_call: TRBV18; d_call: TRBD1; j_call: TRBJ2-5; cdr3_nt: TGTGCCAGCTCACCGGGGACAGGAGAGACCCAGTACTTC; cdr3_aa: CASSPGTGETQYF
clone_size: .; v_call: TRBV7-9; d_call: TRBD1; j_call: TRBJ2-5; cdr3_nt: TGTGCCAGCAGCTTGGAAGGGGGCACGTACTTC; cdr3_aa: CASSLEGGTYF
clone_size: .; v_call: TRBV4-1; d_call: .; j_call: TRBJ2-7; cdr3_nt: TGCGCCAGCAGCCATCCCTCGGGCAGGGGCGGCACCTACGAGCAGTACTTC; cdr3_aa: CASSHPSGRGGTYEQYF
clone_size: .; v_call: TRBV19; d_call: TRBD1; j_call: TRBJ2-5; cdr3_nt: TGTGCCAGTCTTGATAGGGGGCGGCAAGAAACCCAGTACTTC; cdr3_aa: CASLDRGRQETQYF
clone_size: .; v_call: TRBV4-2; d_call: .; j_call: TRBJ1-1; cdr3_nt: TGTGCCAGCAGCCATGGTGGGGGGGCTAACACTGAAGCTTTCTTT; cdr3_aa: CASSHGGGANTEAFF
clone_size: .; v_call: TRBV9; d_call: TRBD1; j_call: TRBJ2-7; cdr3_nt: TGTGCCAGCAGCACGGGGGACAGGGTATACGAGCAGTACTTC; cdr3_aa: CASSTGDRVYEQYF
clone_size: .; v_call: TRBV11-2; d_call: .; j_call: TRBJ2-7; cdr3_nt: TGTGCCAGCAGTCAGAACCGAGGGTCCGACGAGCAGTACTTC; cdr3_aa: CASSQNRGSDEQYF
clone_size: once; v_call: TRBV27; d_call: .; j_call: TRBJ2-3; cdr3_nt: TGTGCCAGCAGTTTGAGGGGGACGGATACGCAGTATTTT; cdr3_aa: CASSLRGTDTQYF
clone_size: .; v_call: TRBV28; d_call: .; j_call: TRBJ1-5; cdr3_nt: TGTGCCAGCACCCCACAGGGTCGGGGCAATCAGCCCCAGCATTTT; cdr3_aa: CASTPQGRGNQPQHF
clone_size: .; v_call: TRBV30; d_call: .; j_call: TRBJ1-1; cdr3_nt: TGTGTCTGCAGAAAGGGGCTCCCTGAAGCTTTCTTT; cdr3_aa: CVCRKGLPEAFF
clone_size: .; v_call: TRBV7-9; d_call: TRBD2; j_call: TRBJ2-5; cdr3_nt: TGTTCCAGCAGCGACGGGACTAGCGATAGAAAAGAGACCCAGTACTTC; cdr3_aa: CSSSDGTSDRKETQYF
clone_size: .; v_call: TRBV6-6; d_call: TRBD1; j_call: TRBJ2-7; cdr3_nt: TGTGCCAGCAGTTCGGCCAGGCAGGGGGAGAGGGAGCAGTACTTC; cdr3_aa: CASSSARQGEREQYF
clone_size: few; v_call: TRBV5-6; d_call: TRBD1; j_call: TRBJ1-2; cdr3_nt: TGTGCCAGCCGCAATGACCGGGACAGGGCTCTTCACTATGGCTACACCTTC; cdr3_aa: CASRNDRDRALHYGYTF
clone_size: .; v_call: TRBV7-6; d_call: .; j_call: TRBJ1-1; cdr3_nt: TGTGCCAGCCGCCTCCAAGGAGACACTGAAGCTTTCTTT; cdr3_aa: CASRLQGDTEAFF
clone_size: .; v_call: TRBV6-6; d_call: .; j_call: TRBJ1-1; cdr3_nt: TGTGCCAGCAGTAAGCAAGGGGGTATCACTGAAGCTTTCTTT; cdr3_aa: CASSKQGGITEAFF
clone_size: .; v_call: TRBV30; d_call: .; j_call: TRBJ1-1; cdr3_nt: TGTGCCTGGAGTGTAAGGGGAAGCACTGAAGCTTTCTTT; cdr3_aa: CAWSVRGSTEAFF
clone_size: few; v_call: TRBV7-9; d_call: TRBD1; j_call: TRBJ1-2; cdr3_nt: TGTGCCAGCAGCCCCCCGGGACAGGGCCTATATGGCTACACCTTC; cdr3_aa: CASSPPGQGLYGYTF
clone_size: .; v_call: TRBV18; d_call: .; j_call: TRBJ2-7; cdr3_nt: TGTGCCAGCTCACCCGAGCCCCGCGAGCAGTACTTC; cdr3_aa: CASSPEPREQYF
clone_size: .; v_call: TRBV5-1; d_call: TRBD1; j_call: TRBJ1-1; cdr3_nt: TGCGCCAGCAGCCCACAGGGGGCCGCTGAAGCTTTCTTT; cdr3_aa: CASSPQGAAEAFF
clone_size: .; v_call: TRBV15; d_call: .; j_call: TRBJ2-7; cdr3_nt: TGTGCCACCAGCAGTAGCGGCCTGAGCTCCTACGAGCAGTACTTC; cdr3_aa: CATSSSGLSSYEQYF